The source of this TCR beta chain is a study of cytomegalovirus exposure and HLA in healthy donors. As regards this clone: What it binds is unknown.

The study's findings and limits: In a later analysis, at a false discovery rate of 0.05, 15,000 to 20,000 TCR beta sequences were associated with HLA alleles. The study put under 200 TCR beta chains on its list as cytomegalovirus-associated.

The study ran its PCR with 60 Vbeta and 13 Jbeta primers. The protocol was immunoSEQ multiplex PCR, while the TCRdb copy is restricted to in-frame clones and leaves out a portion. The sample lists about 140,000 clones; 70% were seen once. The sequenced sample consisted of PBMCs. The source of this sequence is a woman in her sixties in good health and CMV-seropositive.

CDR3: CASSVNWAGLNEQFF. The CDR3 DNA sequence: TGTGCCAGCAGCGTCAATTGGGCAGGGCTGAATGAGCAGTTCTTC. This sequence joins TRBV6-1 and TRBJ2-1; D may be TRBD1 (5 bases). This CDR3 comprises 15 residues. V gave up 6 bases and J gave up 7 bases, with 19 bases separating them. Germline loops: CDR1 MNHNS, CDR2 SASEGT.